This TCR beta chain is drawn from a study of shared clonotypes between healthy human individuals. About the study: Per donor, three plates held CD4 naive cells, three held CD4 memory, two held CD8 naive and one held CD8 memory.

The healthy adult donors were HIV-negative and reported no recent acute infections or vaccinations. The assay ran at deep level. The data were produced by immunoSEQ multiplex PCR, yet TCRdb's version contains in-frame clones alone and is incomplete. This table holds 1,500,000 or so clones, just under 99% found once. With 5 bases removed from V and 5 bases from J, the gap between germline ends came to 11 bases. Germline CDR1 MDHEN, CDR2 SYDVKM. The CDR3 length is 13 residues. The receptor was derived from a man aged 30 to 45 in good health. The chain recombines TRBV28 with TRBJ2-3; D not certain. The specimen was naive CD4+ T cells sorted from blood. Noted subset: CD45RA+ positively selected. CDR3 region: CASSPRPGDTQYF. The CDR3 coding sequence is TGTGCCAGCAGTCCCCGCCCTGGAGATACGCAGTATTTT. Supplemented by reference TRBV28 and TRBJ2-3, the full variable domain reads DVKVTQSSRYLVKRTGEKVFLECVQDMDHENMFWYRQDPGLGLRLIYFSYDVKMKEKGDIPEGYSVSREKKERFSLILESASTNQTSMYLCASSPRPGDTQYFGPGTRLTVL.